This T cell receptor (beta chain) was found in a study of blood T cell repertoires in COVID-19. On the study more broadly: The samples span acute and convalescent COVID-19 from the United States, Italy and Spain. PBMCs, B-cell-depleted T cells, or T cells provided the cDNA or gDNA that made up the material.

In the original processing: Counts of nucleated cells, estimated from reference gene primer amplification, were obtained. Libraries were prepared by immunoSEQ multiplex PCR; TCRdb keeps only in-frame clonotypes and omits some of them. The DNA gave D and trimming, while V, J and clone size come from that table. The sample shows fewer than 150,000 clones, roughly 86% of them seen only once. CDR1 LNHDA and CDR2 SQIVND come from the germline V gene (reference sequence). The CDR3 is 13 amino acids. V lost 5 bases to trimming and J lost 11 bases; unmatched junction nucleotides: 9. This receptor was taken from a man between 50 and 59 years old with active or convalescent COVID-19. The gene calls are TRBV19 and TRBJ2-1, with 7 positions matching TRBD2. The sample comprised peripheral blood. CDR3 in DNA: TGTGCCAGTAGTGACCCGGGACTAAAGAAGCAGTTCTTC. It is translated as CASSDPGLKKQFF.